What follows are 29 T cell receptor beta chains derived from one specimen sequenced in a study of shared clonotypes between healthy human individuals. Sequencing was performed with immunoSEQ multiplex PCR; in TCRdb, only in-frame clones are kept and a portion is missing. This table holds some 490,000 clones, around 73% found once. The sequenced material came from PBMCs. The receptors were sampled from a woman aged 35 to 49 in good health. Some clones in this sample may be carry-over from other donors' samples.

This clone came up a few times. J is TRBJ2-2 and V is TRBV30; D not resolved. V was clipped by 1 base and J by 4 bases, with 4 bases between them. CDR1 and CDR2 from the germline V gene are GTSNPN and SVGIG (reference sequence). The CDR3 sequence is 12 residues long. Here the CDR3 reads CAWSGSTGELFF. For the CDR3, the DNA is TGTGCCTGGAGTGGGAGCACCGGGGAGCTGTTTTTT.

V usage is TRBV5-1 and J usage is TRBJ2-2, with D perhaps matching TRBD1 (6 bases). Trimming shortened V by 2 bases and J by 5 bases, and 16 bases separated the two germline ends. Germline V CDR1 and CDR2: SGHRS, YFSETQ. The CDR3 totals 16 residues. CDR3 nucleotide sequence: TGCGCCAGCAGCTTCGACAGGCTAAAGGGGACCGGGGAGCTGTTTTTT. Its translation is CASSFDRLKGTGELFF.

The genes are TRBV5-6 and TRBJ2-3, with 13 bases identical to TRBD2. Germline CDR1 and CDR2: SGHDT and YYEEEE. V lost 4 bases to trimming and J lost 6 bases; unmatched junction nucleotides: 8. This CDR3 has 16 residues. The CDR3 bases are TGTGCCAGCAGCCGTCGTGGACTAGCGGGAGTTGATACGCAGTATTTT. Protein: CASSRRGLAGVDTQYF.

In this sample, this clone turned up many times. CDR3 sequence (DNA): TGTGCCACCAGCAGTGACTCGGGCCCCTACAATGAGCAGTTCTTC. As protein: CATSSDSGPYNEQFF. The J gene is TRBJ2-1, the V gene TRBV15; D uncertain. The CDR3 has 15 amino acids. V was trimmed by 3 bases and J by 2 bases, leaving 11 bases between them. Germline V gene data show CDR1 as LNHNV and CDR2 as YYDKDF (reference sequence).

The chain uses TRBV28 and TRBJ2-7; no definite D call. The V gene's germline CDR1 is MDHEN and CDR2 SYDVKM. This CDR3 comprises 12 residues. V was clipped by 7 bases and J by 3 bases, with 10 bases between them. Here the CDR3 DNA reads TGTGCCAGCACCAAACACCTCTACGAGCAGTACTTC. Translated, it gives CASTKHLYEQYF.

This clone was observed once. This chain links TRBV15 with TRBJ2-1; no clear D. The V gene's germline CDR1 is LNHNV and CDR2 YYDKDF (reference sequence). The ends were cut back, 0 bases at V and 0 bases at J, with 6 bases in the middle. The CDR3 runs 15 residues. For the CDR3, the DNA is TGTGCCACCAGCAGAGATTGGAGCTCCTACAATGAGCAGTTCTTC. It yields the protein CATSRDWSSYNEQFF. Based on the CDR3 plus reference TRBV15 and TRBJ2-1, the full variable domain is DAMVIQNPRYQVTQFGKPVTLSCSQTLNHNVMYWYQQKSSQAPKLLFHYYDKDFNNEADTPDNFQSRRPNTSFCFLDIRSPGLGDTAMYLCATSRDWSSYNEQFFGPGTRLTVL.

This chain joins TRBV19 and TRBJ2-1, with TRBD2 as a possible D gene (5 bases). The length of the CDR3 is 11 residues. Trimming shortened V by 7 bases and J by 9 bases, and 10 bases separated the two germline ends. Germline V gives CDR1 LNHDA, CDR2 SQIVND (reference sequence). CDR3 sequence: CASTDAGEQFF. CDR3 coding DNA: TGTGCCAGTACGGATGCGGGTGAGCAGTTCTTC. Together with reference TRBV19 and TRBJ2-1, the CDR3 gives the full variable domain: DGGITQSPKYLFRKEGQNVTLSCEQNLNHDAMYWYRQDPGQGLRLIYYSQIVNDFQKGDIAEGYSVSREKKESFPLTVTSAQKNPTAFYLCASTDAGEQFFGPGTRLTVL.

This clone was detected ten times or more. The chain recombines TRBV5-1 with TRBJ1-1, with 7 bases fitting TRBD1. CDR1 and CDR2 (germline): SGHRS, YFSETQ. The CDR3 contains 15 residues. Germline trimming cut 8 bases from V and 4 bases from J; bases unmatched to any gene: 14. This chain's CDR3 is CASSGTESWSTEAFF. Written as DNA, the CDR3 is TGCGCCAGTTCGGGGACAGAATCGTGGAGCACTGAAGCTTTCTTT.

V gene TRBV4-1 combines with J gene TRBJ1-2; 7 bases line up with TRBD1. The CDR3 extends over 15 amino acids. From germline, CDR1 is MGHRA and CDR2 YSYEKL. V shed 3 bases, J shed 2 bases, and the junction held 6 bases outside the gene matches. The CDR3 protein is CASSQGQTFNYGYTF. CDR3 DNA: TGCGCCAGCAGCCAGGGACAGACTTTCAACTATGGCTACACCTTC.

This chain joins TRBV30 and TRBJ2-7, with TRBD1 matching 7 bases. With 8 bases clipped from V and 0 bases from J, the junction kept 10 bases outside the gene matches. CDR1 and CDR2 (germline): GTSNPN, SVGIG (reference sequence). The CDR3 length is 14 residues. CDR3 sequence: CAGLKRDSSYEQYF. CDR3 DNA: TGTGCCGGACTGAAAAGGGACAGCTCCTACGAGCAGTACTTC.

CDR3 nucleotide sequence: TGTGCCAGCAGCGTAACCGGGTACAATGAGCAGTTCTTC. It codes for CASSVTGYNEQFF. The chain has TRBV9 and TRBJ2-1; D is undetermined. V lost 1 base, J lost 4 bases, and 6 bases lay in between. CDR1 is SGDLS, CDR2 YYNGEE, per germline. CDR3 length equals 13 residues.

J is TRBJ2-1 and V is TRBV28; 9 positions match TRBD2. V was clipped by 2 bases and J by 5 bases; unmatched bases: 7. Germline values: CDR1 MDHEN, CDR2 SYDVKM. CDR3 length: 16 residues. CDR3 coding DNA: TGTGCCAGCAGTTTAGAAGGCGGGAGGGCCCACAATGAGCAGTTCTTC. Translation gives CASSLEGGRAHNEQFF.

With regard to this clone: A read error likely explains this, since a far larger clone differs by one base. The sample carries other DNA sequences with the same CDR3. The chain recombines TRBV19 with TRBJ2-6; D gene ambiguous. The CDR3 has 15 amino acids. Trimming cost V 4 bases and J 0 bases, with 7 bases left between them. The V gene's germline CDR1 is LNHDA and CDR2 SQIVND (reference sequence). This chain's CDR3 is CASSTLISGANVLTF. The CDR3 bases are TGTGCCAGTAGTACCCTAATCTCTGGGGCCAACGTCCTGACTTTC.

This chain connects TRBV5-5 to TRBJ2-5, with TRBD1 as a possible D gene (6 bases). Looked up from germline, CDR1 is SGHKS and CDR2 is YYEKEE (reference sequence). The CDR3 loop spans 14 amino acids. Between the trimmed V and J ends, which lost 1 base and 5 bases, there was a span of 12 bases. Here the CDR3 DNA reads TGTGCCAGCAGCTTGTCTCAGGGGCGGGAGACCCAGTACTTC. It encodes CASSLSQGRETQYF.

This rearrangement joins TRBV7-9 to TRBJ2-5, with D unclear. Germline lookup yields CDR1 SEHNR and CDR2 FQNEAQ (reference sequence). The ends were cut back, 2 bases at V and 2 bases at J, with 9 bases in the middle. The CDR3 totals 14 residues. The CDR3 sequence: CASSLTQSQETQYF. In DNA form, the CDR3 reads TGTGCCAGCAGCTTAACGCAGAGTCAAGAGACCCAGTACTTC.

CDR3 protein: CASSQGTSSAGELFF. The CDR3 DNA reads TGTGCCAGCAGCCAGGGGACTAGCAGCGCCGGGGAGCTGTTTTTT. The genes are TRBV4-2 and TRBJ2-2, with 9 nucleotides matching TRBD2. The junction had 5 bases not matched to a gene; V was cut back by 3 bases and J by 6 bases. This CDR3 is built from 15 residues. Germline CDR1 and CDR2: LGHNA and YNFKEQ.

The V call is TRBV30, the J call TRBJ1-2, with 7 bases matching TRBD1. After removal of 5 bases from V and 6 bases from J, the junction contained 12 bases not matched to a gene. The CDR3 covers 14 residues. Germline CDR1 GTSNPN, CDR2 SVGIG (reference sequence). Here the CDR3 DNA reads TGTGCCTGGGGTACAGGGGTAGGGTATAATGGCTACACCTTC. Its protein is CAWGTGVGYNGYTF.

The rearrangement joins TRBV5-1 to TRBJ2-3, with D possibly matching TRBD1 (6 bases). The CDR3 has 15 residues. Trimming pared 3 bases from V and 2 bases from J, leaving 13 bases between. Germline values: CDR1 SGHRS, CDR2 YFSETQ. The CDR3 here is CASSSSTGYTDTQYF. CDR3 DNA sequence: TGCGCCAGCAGCTCGTCGACAGGATACACAGATACGCAGTATTTT.

CDR3 amino acids: CASTPGLADQETQYF. The CDR3 DNA is TGTGCCAGCACCCCGGGACTAGCGGACCAAGAGACCCAGTACTTC. This chain connects TRBV2 to TRBJ2-5, with 11 bases matching TRBD2. The length of the CDR3 is 15 residues. Trimming cost V 7 bases and J 0 bases; bases outside gene matches: 4. From germline, CDR1 is SNHLY and CDR2 FYNNEI.

The chain combines TRBV5-1 with TRBJ2-7, with TRBD1 identical over 8 bases. CDR1 is SGHRS and CDR2 is YFSETQ in the germline V gene. J lost 5 bases, V lost 0 bases, and 10 bases had no gene match. This CDR3 contains 16 residues. This CDR3 reads CASSLAATGGQDEQYF. The DNA for the CDR3 is TGCGCCAGCAGCTTGGCCGCAACAGGGGGTCAGGACGAGCAGTACTTC.

This chain connects TRBV5-1 to TRBJ1-1; D is unresolved. This CDR3 is 14 amino acids long. Germline CDR1 SGHRS, CDR2 YFSETQ. Trimming left V 0 bases short and J 2 bases short, with 8 bases between. CDR3 region: CASSLESANTEAFF. CDR3 in DNA: TGCGCCAGCAGCTTGGAGTCAGCCAACACTGAAGCTTTCTTT. Full variable domain (remainder filled in from reference TRBV5-1 and TRBJ1-1): KAGVTQTPRYLIKTRGQQVTLSCSPISGHRSVSWYQQTPGQGLQFLFEYFSETQRNKGNFPGRFSGRQFSNSRSEMNVSTLELGDSALYLCASSLESANTEAFFGQGTRLTVV.

This chain connects TRBV5-6 to TRBJ2-5; no definite D call. This CDR3 comprises 13 residues. V shed 0 bases and J shed 3 bases, with 6 bases lying between them. The V gene's germline CDR1 is SGHDT and CDR2 YYEEEE. In nucleotides, the CDR3 is TGTGCCAGCAGCTTGGTTGTGGAAGAGACCCAGTACTTC. As protein: CASSLVVEETQYF.

The rearrangement joins TRBV5-1 to TRBJ2-1; 10 nucleotides line up with TRBD2. The CDR3 extends over 15 amino acids. Germline values: CDR1 SGHRS, CDR2 YFSETQ. J gave up 6 bases and V 2 bases, and 5 bases lay outside the gene matches. In nucleotides, the CDR3 is TGCGCCAGCAGCTTAAGGGGACTAGCGCTCAATGAGCAGTTCTTC. This encodes CASSLRGLALNEQFF.

The sample holds many counts of this clone. This chain connects TRBV6-5 to TRBJ2-5; possibly TRBD2 for D (5 bases). The DNA end is more similar to TRBJ2-7, so the J call may be wrong. The germline V gene encodes CDR1 MNHEY and CDR2 SVGAGI. The CDR3 loop spans 14 amino acids. The CDR3 loop is CASSQRYSSYEQYF. As DNA, the CDR3 is TGTGCCAGCAGCCAGCGGTATTCCTCCTACGAGCAGTACTTC.

V usage is TRBV19 and J usage is TRBJ1-5, with D hard to call. This CDR3 has 12 amino acids. Trimming pared 3 bases from V and 5 bases from J, leaving 5 bases between. Germline CDR1 LNHDA, CDR2 SQIVND (reference sequence). The CDR3 loop is CASSIRDQPQHF. DNA of the CDR3: TGTGCCAGTAGTATCCGGGATCAGCCCCAGCATTTT. Full variable domain (rest looked up from reference TRBV19 and TRBJ1-5): DGGITQSPKYLFRKEGQNVTLSCEQNLNHDAMYWYRQDPGQGLRLIYYSQIVNDFQKGDIAEGYSVSREKKESFPLTVTSAQKNPTAFYLCASSIRDQPQHFGDGTRLSIL.

The chain carries TRBV18 and TRBJ2-7; no reliable D call. Trimming took off 8 bases at V and 0 bases at J, with 5 bases between the two ends. The CDR3 runs to 11 residues. The germline V gene encodes CDR1 KGHSH and CDR2 LQKENI. Here the CDR3 DNA reads TGTGCCAGCACGAGCTCCTACGAGCAGTACTTC. Its protein is CASTSSYEQYF.

This chain uses TRBV29-1 with TRBJ2-5; D not resolved. This CDR3 is built from 15 residues. The germline V gene has CDR1 SQVTM and CDR2 ANQGSEA. V lost 4 bases, J lost 1 base, and 16 bases lay in between. The CDR3 reads CSVALSSTFQETQYF. As DNA, the CDR3 is TGCAGCGTTGCCTTAAGTTCGACATTCCAAGAGACCCAGTACTTC. The full variable domain, rest sourced from reference TRBV29-1 and TRBJ2-5, is SAVISQKPSRDICQRGTSLTIQCQVDSQVTMMFWYRQQPGQSLTLIATANQGSEATYESGFVIDKFPISRPNLTFSTLTVSNMSPEDSSIYLCSVALSSTFQETQYFGPGTRLLVL.

This chain uses TRBV28 with TRBJ2-5; TRBD2 might be the D (5 bases). Trimming cost V 2 bases and J 5 bases, with 9 bases left between them. Germline CDR1 reads MDHEN; CDR2 reads SYDVKM. This CDR3 has 13 residues. The CDR3 loop reads CASSLTGLETQYF. The CDR3 region has the DNA TGTGCCAGCAGTTTAACGGGATTGGAGACCCAGTACTTC.

The V and J genes are TRBV6-5 and TRBJ1-1; a possible D gene is TRBD1 (6 bases). The CDR3 is 15 amino acids. The germline gives CDR1 MNHEY, CDR2 SVGAGI. V lost 2 bases and J 3 bases, leaving 13 bases between the germline ends. CDR3 amino acids: CASSYGGRGYTEAFF. The DNA for the CDR3 is TGTGCCAGCAGTTACGGCGGCAGGGGATACACTGAAGCTTTCTTT.